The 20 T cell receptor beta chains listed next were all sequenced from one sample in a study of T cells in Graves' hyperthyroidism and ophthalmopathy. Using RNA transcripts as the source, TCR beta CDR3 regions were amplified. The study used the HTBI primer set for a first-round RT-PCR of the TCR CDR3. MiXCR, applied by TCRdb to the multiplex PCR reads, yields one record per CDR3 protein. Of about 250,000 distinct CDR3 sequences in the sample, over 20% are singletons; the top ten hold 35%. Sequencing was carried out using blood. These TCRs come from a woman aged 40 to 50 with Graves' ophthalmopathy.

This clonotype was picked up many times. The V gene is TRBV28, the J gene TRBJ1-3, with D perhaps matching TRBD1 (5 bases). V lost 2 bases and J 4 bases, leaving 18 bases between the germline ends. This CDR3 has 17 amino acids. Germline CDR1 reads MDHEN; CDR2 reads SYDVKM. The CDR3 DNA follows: TGTGCCAGCAGTTTACTTCCTCAGGGAGTAGCGGGAAACACCATATATTTT. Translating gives CASSLLPQGVAGNTIYF.

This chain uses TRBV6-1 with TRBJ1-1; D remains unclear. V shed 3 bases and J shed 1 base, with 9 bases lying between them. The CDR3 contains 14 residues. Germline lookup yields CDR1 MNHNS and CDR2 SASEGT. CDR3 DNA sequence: TGTGCCAGCAGTGAGGCGGCGGAGAACACTGAAGCTTTCTTT. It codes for CASSEAAENTEAFF.

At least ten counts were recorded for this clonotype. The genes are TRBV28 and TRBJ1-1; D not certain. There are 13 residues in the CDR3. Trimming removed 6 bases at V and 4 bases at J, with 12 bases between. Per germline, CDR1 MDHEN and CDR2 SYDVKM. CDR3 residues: CASRDPRVTEAFF. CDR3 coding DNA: TGTGCCAGCAGAGACCCTAGGGTCACTGAAGCTTTCTTT.

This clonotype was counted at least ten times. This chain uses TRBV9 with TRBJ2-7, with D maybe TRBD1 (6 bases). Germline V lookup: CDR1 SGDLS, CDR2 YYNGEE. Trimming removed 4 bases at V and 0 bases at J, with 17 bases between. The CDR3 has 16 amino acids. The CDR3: CASSNTPGQSSYEQYF. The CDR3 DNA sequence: TGTGCCAGCAGCAACACACCGGGACAAAGCTCCTACGAGCAGTACTTC. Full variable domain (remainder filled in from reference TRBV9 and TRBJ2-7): DSGVTQTPKHLITATGQRVTLRCSPRSGDLSVYWYQQSLDQGLQFLIQYYNGEERAKGNILERFSAQQFPDLHSELNLSSLELGDSALYFCASSNTPGQSSYEQYFGPGTRLTVT.

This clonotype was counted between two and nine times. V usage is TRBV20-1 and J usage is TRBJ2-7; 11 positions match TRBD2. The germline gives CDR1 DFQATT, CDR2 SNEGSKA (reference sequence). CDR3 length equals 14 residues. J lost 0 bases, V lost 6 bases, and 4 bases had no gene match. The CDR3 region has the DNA TGCAGTGCCTTGGGACTAGCGGCCTCCTACGAGCAGTACTTC. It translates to CSALGLAASYEQYF.

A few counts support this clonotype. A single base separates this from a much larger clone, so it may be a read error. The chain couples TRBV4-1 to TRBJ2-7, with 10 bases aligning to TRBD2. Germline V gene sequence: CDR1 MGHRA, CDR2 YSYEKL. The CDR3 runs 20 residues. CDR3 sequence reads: CASCQDWLAGAHEGSYEQYF. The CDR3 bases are TGCGCCAGCTGCCAAGATTGGCTAGCGGGAGCGCACGAGGGCTCCTACGAGCAGTACTTC.

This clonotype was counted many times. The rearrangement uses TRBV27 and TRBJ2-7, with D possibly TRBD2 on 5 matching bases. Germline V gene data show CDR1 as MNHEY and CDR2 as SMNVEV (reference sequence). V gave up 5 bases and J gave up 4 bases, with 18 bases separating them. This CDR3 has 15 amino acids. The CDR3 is CASSPQLVGRYEQYF. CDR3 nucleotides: TGTGCCAGCAGTCCGCAACTAGTCGGACGATACGAGCAGTACTTC.

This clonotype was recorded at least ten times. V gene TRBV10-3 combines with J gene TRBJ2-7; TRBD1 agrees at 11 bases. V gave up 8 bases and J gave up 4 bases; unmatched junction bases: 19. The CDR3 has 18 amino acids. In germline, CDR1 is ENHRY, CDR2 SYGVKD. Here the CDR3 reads CAIGSRDRGRLVSYEQYF. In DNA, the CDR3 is TGTGCCATCGGCTCCCGGGACAGGGGGAGATTAGTGAGTTACGAGCAGTACTTC.

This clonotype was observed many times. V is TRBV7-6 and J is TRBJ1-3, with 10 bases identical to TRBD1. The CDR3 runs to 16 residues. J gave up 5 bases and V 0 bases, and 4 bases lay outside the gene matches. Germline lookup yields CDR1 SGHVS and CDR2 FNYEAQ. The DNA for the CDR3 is TGTGCCAGCAGCTTAGCACCGGGACAGGGGCGAAACACCATATATTTT. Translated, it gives CASSLAPGQGRNTIYF.

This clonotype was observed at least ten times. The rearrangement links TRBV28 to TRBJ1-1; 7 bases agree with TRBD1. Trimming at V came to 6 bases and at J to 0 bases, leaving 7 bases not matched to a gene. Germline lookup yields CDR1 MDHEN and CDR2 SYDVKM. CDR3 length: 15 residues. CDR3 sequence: CASRSTGQLNTEAFF. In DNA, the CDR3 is TGTGCCAGCAGGTCTACGGGACAGTTGAACACTGAAGCTTTCTTT.

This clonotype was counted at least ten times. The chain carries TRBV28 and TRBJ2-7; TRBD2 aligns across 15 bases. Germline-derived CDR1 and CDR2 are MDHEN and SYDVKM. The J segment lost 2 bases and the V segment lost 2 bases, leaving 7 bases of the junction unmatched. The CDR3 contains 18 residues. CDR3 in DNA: TGTGCCAGCAGTTTACCCTTAGGACTAGCGGGAGGGGCCTACGAGCAGTACTTC. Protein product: CASSLPLGLAGGAYEQYF.

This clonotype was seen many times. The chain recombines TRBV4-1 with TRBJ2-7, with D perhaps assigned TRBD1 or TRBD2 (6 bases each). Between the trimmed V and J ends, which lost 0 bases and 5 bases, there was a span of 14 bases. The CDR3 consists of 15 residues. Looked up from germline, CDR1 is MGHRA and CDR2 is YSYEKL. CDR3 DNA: TGCGCCAGCAGCCAAGATTGGGGGGCTAGCGACGAGCAGTACTTC. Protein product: CASSQDWGASDEQYF.

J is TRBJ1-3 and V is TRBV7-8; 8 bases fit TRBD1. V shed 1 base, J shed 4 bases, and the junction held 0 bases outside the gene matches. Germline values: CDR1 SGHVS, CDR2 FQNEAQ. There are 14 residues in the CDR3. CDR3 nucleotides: TGTGCCAGCAGCTTAGGGGACAGGGGAAACACCATATATTTT. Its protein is CASSLGDRGNTIYF. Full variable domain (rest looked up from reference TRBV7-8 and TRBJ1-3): GAGVSQSPRYKVAKRGQDVALRCDPISGHVSLFWYQQALGQGPEFLTYFQNEAQLDKSGLPSDRFFAERPEGSVSTLKIQRTQQEDSAVYLCASSLGDRGNTIYFGEGSWLTVV.

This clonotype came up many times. CDR3 in amino acids: CSAPGGRAPTPYEQYF. The CDR3 bases are TGCAGTGCTCCGGGGGGGAGGGCTCCGACTCCCTACGAGCAGTACTTC. The V and J genes are TRBV20-1 and TRBJ2-7, with 8 bases aligning to TRBD2. This CDR3 has 16 residues. Per the germline V gene, CDR1 is DFQATT and CDR2 is SNEGSKA (reference sequence). J lost 2 bases, V lost 5 bases, and 14 bases had no gene match.

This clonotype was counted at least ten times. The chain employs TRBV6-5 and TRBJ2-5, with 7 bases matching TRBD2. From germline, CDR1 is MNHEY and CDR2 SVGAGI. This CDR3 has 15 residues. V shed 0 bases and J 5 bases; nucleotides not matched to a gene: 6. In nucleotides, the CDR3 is TGTGCCAGCAGTTACTCTGCGGGAGCGGGTGAGACCCAGTACTTC. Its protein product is CASSYSAGAGETQYF.

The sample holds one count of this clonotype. The CDR3 DNA sequence: TGTGCCTGGAGCCCTCGCCAAGCCGAGCAGTACTTC. It translates to CAWSPRQAEQYF. This rearrangement joins TRBV30 to TRBJ2-7; D is ambiguous. V gave up 3 bases and J gave up 6 bases, with 12 bases separating them. The CDR3 is 12 amino acids. CDR1 GTSNPN and CDR2 SVGIG come from the germline V gene (reference sequence).

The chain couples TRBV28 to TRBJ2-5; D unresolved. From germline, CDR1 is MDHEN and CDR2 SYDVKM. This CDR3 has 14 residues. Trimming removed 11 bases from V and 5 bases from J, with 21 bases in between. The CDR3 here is CAPKRFSLWETQYF. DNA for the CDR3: TGTGCCCCAAAAAGGTTCTCTCTCTGGGAGACCCAGTACTTC. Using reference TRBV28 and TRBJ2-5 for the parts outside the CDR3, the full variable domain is DVKVTQSSRYLVKRTGEKVFLECVQDMDHENMFWYRQDPGLGLRLIYFSYDVKMKEKGDIPEGYSVSREKKERFSLILESASTNQTSMYLCAPKRFSLWETQYFGPGTRLLVL.

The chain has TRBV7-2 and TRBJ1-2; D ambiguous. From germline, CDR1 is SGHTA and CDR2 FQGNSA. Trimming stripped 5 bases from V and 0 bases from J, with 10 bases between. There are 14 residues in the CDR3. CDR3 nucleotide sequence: TGTGCCAGCAGCCTCTTAGTAACTAACTATGGCTACACCTTC. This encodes CASSLLVTNYGYTF.

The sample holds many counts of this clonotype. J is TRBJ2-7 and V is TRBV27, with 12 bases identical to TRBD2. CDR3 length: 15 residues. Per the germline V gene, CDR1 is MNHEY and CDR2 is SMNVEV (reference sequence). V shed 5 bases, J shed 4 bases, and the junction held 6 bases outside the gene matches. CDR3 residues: CASSPLAGGAYEQYF. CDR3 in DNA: TGTGCCAGCAGTCCTCTAGCGGGAGGGGCATACGAGCAGTACTTC.

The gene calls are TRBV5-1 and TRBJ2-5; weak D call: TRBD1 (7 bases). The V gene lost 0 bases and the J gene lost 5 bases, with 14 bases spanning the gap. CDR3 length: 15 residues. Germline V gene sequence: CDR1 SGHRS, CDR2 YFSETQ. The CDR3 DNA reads TGCGCCAGCAGCTTGGGAGCCTCAGGGGGGGAGACCCAGTACTTC. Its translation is CASSLGASGGETQYF.